This is a list of T cell receptor beta chains from one sample in a study of CD8 T cells in ankylosing spondylitis. TCRdb processed the 5' RACE reads anew with MiXCR; each CDR3 protein has one entry. The sample has roughly 120,000 distinct CDR3 sequences, around 15% seen once. The sequenced sample was blood, either unsorted or a sorted T cell fraction (not recorded which). The receptor set was obtained from a female donor with ankylosing spondylitis or in good health (not recorded which). Both conserved end residues are part of each CDR3. Fields, in order: J gene, V gene, clone size, D gene, CDR3 protein, CDR3 DNA. The D gene is left open where the match is weak. Expanded clones are given a class, and other clones once, few, many or no size at all.

>TRBJ1-5|TRBV28|many|TRBD1
CASSLGTGGNQPQHF
TGTGCCAGCAGTTTGGGGACAGGAGGCAATCAGCCCCAGCATTTT
>TRBJ1-3|TRBV20-1|many|.
CSARRSGVGNTIYF
TGCAGTGCTAGAAGGTCCGGGGTTGGAAACACCATATATTTT
>TRBJ2-7|TRBV18|.|.
CASSPGTAYEQYF
TGTGCCAGCTCACCCGGGACCGCCTACGAGCAGTACTTC
>TRBJ1-1|TRBV30|many|.
CAWYLENTEAFF
TGTGCCTGGTATCTGGAGAACACTGAAGCTTTCTTT
>TRBJ2-7|TRBV12-3/TRBV12-4|once|.
CASSQGISHEQYF
TGTGCCAGCAGTCAGGGGATCTCCCACGAGCAGTACTTC
>TRBJ2-5|TRBV4-1|many|TRBD1
CASSQDGQEETQYF
TGCGCCAGCAGCCAAGATGGACAGGAAGAGACCCAGTACTTC
>TRBJ2-1|TRBV19|few|TRBD1
CASWAGTGAYNEQFF
TGTGCCAGTTGGGCCGGGACAGGGGCCTACAATGAGCAGTTCTTC
>TRBJ2-1|TRBV7-9|many|.
CASSGRKGEQFF
TGTGCCAGCAGCGGGCGGAAGGGGGAGCAGTTCTTC
>TRBJ2-3|TRBV5-1|many|.
CASSSSSDTQYF
TGCGCCAGCAGCTCCTCTTCAGATACGCAGTATTTT
>TRBJ2-1|TRBV12-3/TRBV12-4|many|TRBD2
CASSLRTGLASEQFF
TGTGCCAGCAGTTTGAGGACCGGACTAGCGAGTGAGCAGTTCTTC
>TRBJ2-7|TRBV30|.|.
CAWIRDSYEQYF
TGTGCCTGGATAAGGGATTCCTACGAGCAGTACTTC
>TRBJ2-5|TRBV24-1|.|.
CATSDSRDMRETQYF
TGTGCCACCAGTGATTCCAGGGACATGAGAGAGACCCAGTACTTC
>TRBJ1-2|TRBV27|.|.
CASSLERGHGYTF
TGTGCCAGCAGTTTAGAGCGGGGTCATGGCTACACCTTC
>TRBJ2-1|TRBV11-2|few|.
CASSLDPRGYNEQFF
TGTGCCAGCAGCTTAGACCCGAGGGGGTACAATGAGCAGTTCTTC
>TRBJ2-2|TRBV7-9|.|.
CASSSKVWANTGELFF
TGTGCCAGCAGTTCCAAGGTTTGGGCGAACACCGGGGAGCTGTTTTTT
>TRBJ2-2|TRBV7-2|many|.
CASRQEINTGELFF
TGTGCCAGCAGACAAGAGATCAACACCGGGGAGCTGTTTTTT
>TRBJ2-1|TRBV5-1|many|.
CASSPTAGYNEQFF
TGCGCCAGCAGCCCCACGGCGGGCTACAATGAGCAGTTCTTC
>TRBJ2-5|TRBV5-6|many|.
CASSLMGGALDETQYF
TGTGCCAGCAGCTTGATGGGGGGAGCCTTGGATGAGACCCAGTACTTC
>TRBJ2-2|TRBV3-1|.|.
CASSQVGGPGELFF
TGTGCCAGCAGCCAGGTGGGGGGGCCCGGGGAGCTGTTTTTT
>TRBJ1-5|TRBV18|few|.
CASSPVNSNQPQHF
TGTGCCAGCTCACCAGTAAATAGCAATCAGCCCCAGCATTTT
>TRBJ2-1|TRBV20-1|few|.
CSARASGPSYNEQFF
TGCAGTGCTAGGGCCTCGGGGCCCTCCTACAATGAGCAGTTCTTC
>TRBJ2-7|TRBV4-1|many|.
CASSRPGAAYEQYF
TGCGCCAGCAGCCGGCCGGGTGCTGCCTACGAGCAGTACTTC
>TRBJ2-1|TRBV7-9|many|.
CASSLAADPINEQFF
TGTGCCAGCAGCTTAGCGGCGGACCCAATCAATGAGCAGTTCTTC
>TRBJ2-1|TRBV9|.|.
CASSVTGEGLEQFF
TGTGCCAGCAGCGTGACAGGGGAGGGACTCGAGCAGTTCTTC
>TRBJ1-1|TRBV28|few|.
CASIGYRGYTEAFF
TGTGCCAGCATAGGGTATAGAGGATACACTGAAGCTTTCTTT
>TRBJ2-2|TRBV20-1|few|TRBD2
CSARPWTSGSTGELFF
TGCAGTGCTAGACCATGGACTAGCGGTAGCACCGGGGAGCTGTTTTTT
>TRBJ2-7|TRBV5-1|.|.
CASSHDWGVFNEQYF
TGCGCCAGCAGCCACGACTGGGGGGTCTTTAACGAGCAGTACTTC
>TRBJ2-3|TRBV20-1|many|.
CSAQRGGGTDTQYF
TGCAGTGCCCAGAGAGGGGGGGGCACAGATACGCAGTATTTT
>TRBJ2-3|TRBV7-2|few|.
CASSPYPGPYTDTQYF
TGTGCCAGCAGCCCTTACCCAGGACCTTACACAGATACGCAGTATTTT
>TRBJ2-7|TRBV5-1|once|.
CASSLAPEGASYEQYF
TGCGCCAGCAGCTTGGCCCCAGAAGGGGCGTCCTACGAGCAGTACTTC
>TRBJ2-5|TRBV7-7|few|.
CASSISSVQETQYF
TGTGCTAGCAGTATATCTAGCGTCCAAGAGACCCAGTACTTC
>TRBJ2-2|TRBV3-1|.|.
CASSHRWRDTGELFF
TGTGCCAGCAGTCATAGGTGGCGAGACACCGGGGAGCTGTTTTTT